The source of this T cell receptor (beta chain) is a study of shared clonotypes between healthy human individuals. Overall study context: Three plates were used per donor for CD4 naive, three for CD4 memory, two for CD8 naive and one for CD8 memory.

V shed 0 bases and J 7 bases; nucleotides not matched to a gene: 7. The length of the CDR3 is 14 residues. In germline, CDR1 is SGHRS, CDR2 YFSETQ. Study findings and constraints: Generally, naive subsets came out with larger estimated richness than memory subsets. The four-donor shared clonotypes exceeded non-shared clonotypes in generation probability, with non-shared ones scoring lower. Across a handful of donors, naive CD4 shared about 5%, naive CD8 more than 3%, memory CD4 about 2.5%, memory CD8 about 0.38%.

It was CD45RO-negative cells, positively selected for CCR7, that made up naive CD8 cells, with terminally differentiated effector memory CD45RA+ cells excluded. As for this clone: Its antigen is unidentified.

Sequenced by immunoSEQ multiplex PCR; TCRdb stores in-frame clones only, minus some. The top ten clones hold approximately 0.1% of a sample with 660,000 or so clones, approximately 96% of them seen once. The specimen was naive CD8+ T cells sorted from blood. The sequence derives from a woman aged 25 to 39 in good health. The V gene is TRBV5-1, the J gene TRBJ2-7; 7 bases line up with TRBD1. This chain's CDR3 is CASSLGTGTREQYF. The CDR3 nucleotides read TGCGCCAGCAGCTTGGGGACAGGAACTAGAGAGCAGTACTTC.